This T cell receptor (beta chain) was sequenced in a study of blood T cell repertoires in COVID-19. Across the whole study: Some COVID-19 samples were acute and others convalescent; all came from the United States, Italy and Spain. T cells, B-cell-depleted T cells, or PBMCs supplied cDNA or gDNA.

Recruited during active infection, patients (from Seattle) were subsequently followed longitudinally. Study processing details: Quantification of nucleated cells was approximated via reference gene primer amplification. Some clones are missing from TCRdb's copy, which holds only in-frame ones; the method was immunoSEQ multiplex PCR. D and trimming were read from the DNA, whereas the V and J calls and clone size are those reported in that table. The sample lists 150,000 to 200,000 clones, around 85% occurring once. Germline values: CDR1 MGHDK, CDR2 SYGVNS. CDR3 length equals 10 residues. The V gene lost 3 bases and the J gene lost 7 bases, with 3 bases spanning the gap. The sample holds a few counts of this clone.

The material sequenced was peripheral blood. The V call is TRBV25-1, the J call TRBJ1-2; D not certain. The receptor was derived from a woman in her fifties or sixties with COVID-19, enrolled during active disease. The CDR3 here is CASSDLGYTF. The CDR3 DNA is TGTGCCAGCAGTGACCTTGGCTACACCTTC.